This T cell receptor beta chain was identified during a study of regulatory T cells in long-lasting Graves disease (dated by TCRdb to the early 2020s). Turning to the overall study: Persistent Graves' disease meant more than 5 years of antithyroid drug treatment with TSH receptor autoantibodies that stayed positive. Persistent Graves' disease patients were compared with newly diagnosed Graves' disease patients by peripheral blood TCR sequencing and RNA sequencing. The study was conducted in China and was registered as a clinical trial. A total of 35 or so samples underwent TCR sequencing: around 13 from persistent and approximately 20 from newly diagnosed Graves' disease patients. Antithyroid drugs had been taken for 8.5 to 13 years on average by persistent Graves' disease patients in the clinical cohort.

What the research found in general, with its limitations: Because the primary lesion, thyroid tissue, could not be accessed, the study looked at peripheral blood alone. Patients with persistent disease shared more public clonotypes (around 2,500) than newly diagnosed patients did (around 930). The small sample size was acknowledged by the authors as a limitation that may reduce accuracy. Compared with newly diagnosed patients, patients with persistent Graves' disease had lower TCR Shannon entropy and fewer highly expanded clones, which suggests clonal expansion. Persistent disease showed preferential use of TRBV28, TRBJ1-2 and TRBJ2-5, whereas newly diagnosed disease favored TRBV20-1 and TRBJ2-1. Sequencing and analysis were restricted to the TCR beta chain.

Library preparation was by multiplex PCR. Sequencing was carried out with an Illumina HiSeq 4000. CDR3 regions were amplified by Arm-PCR with iRepertoire HTBI primers to construct TCR beta libraries. PCR products were gel purified before sequencing. On the study's bioinformatics: Gene usage analysis of CDR3 amino acid clonotypes used the 62 TRBV and 14 to 15 TRBJ segments found across samples. COPE and FqMerger were used to merge the filtered high-quality paired reads into contigs. Contigs were aligned with BLAST to IMGT TRBV, TRBD and TRBJ reference genes, and CDR3 was defined per IMGT. Highly expanded clones were defined as clonotypes with a frequency above 0.1%. Repertoire diversity was measured by Shannon entropy, and V-J evenness by the Gini coefficient. Public clonotypes were defined as clonotypes shared by more than one individual. In-frame beta chains were kept once TCRdb had trimmed the public reads at Q25 with fastp and called clones with MiXCR. Merged by CDR3 protein, the rows form single entries marked with the most common genes and DNA. TCRdb's processing, not the study's, gives the V and J calls here. The sample contains 350,000 to 450,000 distinct CDR3 sequences, approximately 23% of them found a single time. The leading ten clones occupy approximately 28% of the sample.

Taken with the paper, the label for time point translates to: persistent/refractory GD, antithyroid drugs over 5 years with positive TRAb. For both TCR sequencing and RNA sequencing, RNA was extracted from PBMCs in TRIzol. Graves' disease was diagnosed according to American Thyroid Association guidelines. Patients for the study were recruited at an endocrinology department in Xi'an, China. Each patient gave roughly 10 milliliters of peripheral blood, collected in an EDTA anticoagulant tube. Ficoll Paque Plus density gradient separation was used to isolate PBMCs, and no further T cell sorting was performed. An Agilent 2100 Bioanalyzer and agarose gel were used to check RNA quality, and a NanoDrop 2000 was used to measure RNA concentration. A distance of 18 bases separates the germline ends of V and J, which lose 3 bases and 4 bases respectively. The CDR3, from cysteine to phenylalanine, totals 16 residues. Of all the DNA, just the CDR3 is kept, 48 bases in frame from base 1. For CDR1 and CDR2, the germline V gene lists MDHEN and SYDVKM.

This clonotype has at least ten counts. Its antigen is not yet known. Nothing much larger sits one base from this clone, and base qualities are not available. The rearranged chain carries TRBV28 and TRBJ2-5; no confident D gene assignment can be made. The sample consisted of peripheral blood mononuclear cells (PBMCs), taken when the disease was refractory, from a patient treated with antithyroid drugs. The receptor was derived from a woman aged 40-49 years with Graves disease. Donor details come from another sample of the same person, matched by shared clones. CDR3 region: CASSFFGFLRVETQYF. The DNA sequence is as follows: TGTGCCAGCAGTTTCTTCGGGTTCCTAAGGGTAGAGACCCAGTACTTC. With the portions outside the CDR3 filled from the reference TRBV28 and TRBJ2-5 genes, the complete variable region becomes DVKVTQSSRYLVKRTGEKVFLECVQDMDHENMFWYRQDPGLGLRLIYFSYDVKMKEKGDIPEGYSVSREKKERFSLILESASTNQTSMYLCASSFFGFLRVETQYFGPGTRLLVL.